The present TCR beta chain was sequenced within a study of tumor and adjacent non-tumor tissue in lung cancer. Study-wide results and caveats: In normal lung, the top 100 clones were significantly more dominant than in tumor.

Per the germline V gene, CDR1 is MNHNS and CDR2 is SASEGT. The CDR3 runs to 14 residues. This sample's RNA came from whole unsorted tissue. Chemotherapy-naive patients with new lung cancer underwent thoracic surgery in China, August–November 2014. TCRbeta libraries were built with three rounds of nested PCR, modified from ARM-PCR. TCRdb reprocessed the multiplex PCR reads via MiXCR and lists one record per CDR3 protein. The data show approximately 110,000 distinct CDR3 sequences, roughly 73% seen once. About this clonotype: The antigen is unknown. Just one base apart from a much larger clone, this may be a read error.

Material for sequencing was lung tumor tissue. The source of this sequence is a woman aged 55-70 years with non-small cell lung cancer. The chain carries TRBV6-1 and TRBJ1-6, with TRBD1 identical over 7 bases. The CDR3 DNA is TGTGCCAGCAGGGGGGACAGCGACAATTCACCCCTCAACTTT. It translates to CASRGDSDNSPLNF.